Below are 27 T cell receptor beta chains sequenced from a single sample in a study of T cells in narcolepsy. Clones were sequenced by immunoSEQ multiplex PCR, and TCRdb holds only the in-frame ones, with some missing. This repertoire shows 30,000 to 35,000 clones, about 81% found once; its top ten account for roughly 2.5%. Sequenced input: CD45RA- memory CD4+ T cells from PBMCs. The receptor set was obtained from a human donor with narcolepsy.

The DNA for the CDR3 is TGTGCCAGCAGTGCGCTGGGGTTACTCCGGGTGGGGGGAGAGACCCAGTACTTC. Its translation: CASSALGLLRVGGETQYF. The gene calls are TRBV6-1 and TRBJ2-5, with D perhaps matching TRBD2 (6 bases). V lost 4 bases and J 4 bases, leaving 25 bases between the germline ends. CDR3 length: 18 amino acids. Germline V gives CDR1 MNHNS, CDR2 SASEGT.

This sequence joins TRBV7-2 and TRBJ2-7, with D perhaps given as TRBD1 or TRBD2 (5 bases each). The germline CDR1 and CDR2 sequences are SGHTA and FQGNSA. CDR3 size: 15 residues. The V end lost 5 bases, the J end lost 2 bases, and 16 bases lay between the germline ends. CDR3 sequence: CASSRIRDPTYEQYF. In DNA, the CDR3 is TGTGCCAGCAGCCGGATCCGGGACCCGACCTACGAGCAGTACTTC. Based on the CDR3 plus reference TRBV7-2 and TRBJ2-7, the full variable domain is GAGVSQSPSNKVTEKGKDVELRCDPISGHTALYWYRQSLGQGLEFLIYFQGNSAPDKSGLPSDRFSAERTGGSVSTLTIQRTQQEDSAVYLCASSRIRDPTYEQYFGPGTRLTVT.

This clone was picked up one time. The rearrangement uses TRBV5-6 and TRBJ2-3, with D unclear. Trimming removed 2 bases at V and 0 bases at J, with 7 bases between. Germline CDR1 reads SGHDT; CDR2 reads YYEEEE. There are 14 residues in the CDR3. The CDR3 spells CASSFGVSTDTQYF. The CDR3 bases are TGTGCCAGCAGCTTTGGGGTTAGCACAGATACGCAGTATTTT. Full variable domain (outside the CDR3, taken from reference TRBV5-6 and TRBJ2-3): DAGVTQSPTHLIKTRGQQVTLRCSPKSGHDTVSWYQQALGQGPQFIFQYYEEEERQRGNFPDRFSGHQFPNYSSELNVNALLLGDSALYLCASSFGVSTDTQYFGPGTRLTVL.

The chain combines TRBV5-1 with TRBJ1-1, with 9 bases identical to TRBD1. The junction had 5 bases not matched to a gene; V was cut back by 1 base and J by 4 bases. CDR1 and CDR2 (germline): SGHRS, YFSETQ. There are 15 residues in the CDR3. As DNA, the CDR3 is TGCGCCAGCAGCTTGTTACAGGGGGCTGGCACTGAAGCTTTCTTT. Its protein is CASSLLQGAGTEAFF.

The J gene is TRBJ2-7, the V gene TRBV6-5; 11 bases line up with TRBD2. Trimming removed 6 bases from V and 2 bases from J; junction bases left unmatched: 6. Looked up from germline, CDR1 is MNHEY and CDR2 is SVGAGI. The CDR3 extends over 15 amino acids. CDR3 amino acids: CASSPDSGRAYEQYF. Written as DNA, the CDR3 is TGTGCCAGCAGCCCCGATAGCGGGAGGGCCTACGAGCAGTACTTC.

V and J are TRBV9 and TRBJ2-3; D is undetermined. Germline V CDR1 and CDR2: SGDLS, YYNGEE. V dropped 0 bases and J dropped 2 bases, with 10 bases sitting between them. This CDR3 spans 15 amino acids. This CDR3 is CASSVVDQSTDTQYF. CDR3 DNA: TGTGCCAGCAGCGTAGTGGACCAGTCCACAGATACGCAGTATTTT.

The V and J genes are TRBV7-2 and TRBJ2-5; 9 positions match TRBD1. CDR3 length equals 14 residues. The V gene's germline CDR1 is SGHTA and CDR2 FQGNSA. V was pared by 5 bases and J by 4 bases, with 5 bases of the junction left unmatched. The CDR3 DNA sequence: TGTGCCAGCAGCCCAACAGGGGGCCGAGAGACCCAGTACTTC. Protein product: CASSPTGGRETQYF.

CDR3 amino acids: CASRDRGYEQYF. The CDR3 DNA is TGTGCCAGCAGGGACAGGGGCTACGAGCAGTACTTC. This chain links TRBV27 with TRBJ2-7; 9 bases are shared with TRBD1. Germline values: CDR1 MNHEY, CDR2 SMNVEV (reference sequence). V lost 6 bases, J lost 3 bases, and 0 bases stayed unmatched. The CDR3 has 12 amino acids.

CDR3 region: CASSRQSATAYTTNYGYTF. The CDR3, as DNA: TGCGCCAGCAGCCGTCAGTCGGCGACAGCTTATACTACTAACTATGGCTACACCTTC. The genes are TRBV5-1 and TRBJ1-2; D perhaps matches TRBD1 (5 bases). This CDR3 comprises 19 residues. Trimming shortened V by 4 bases and J by 0 bases, and 25 bases separated the two germline ends. Germline V lookup: CDR1 SGHRS, CDR2 YFSETQ.

The chain joins TRBV2 to TRBJ1-2; 7 positions match TRBD1. The CDR3 length is 13 residues. The V gene's germline CDR1 is SNHLY and CDR2 FYNNEI. The junction had 3 bases not matched to a gene; V was cut back by 3 bases and J by 5 bases. CDR3: CASSEETGYGYTF. The CDR3 DNA is TGTGCCAGCAGTGAGGAGACAGGGTATGGCTACACCTTC.

This chain uses TRBV9 with TRBJ1-1; TRBD1 agrees at 8 bases. V lost 4 bases and J lost 5; bases outside the gene matches: 7. The germline V gene has CDR1 SGDLS and CDR2 YYNGEE. This CDR3 is built from 14 residues. The DNA for the CDR3 is TGTGCCAGCAGCCCAGGGGGCGCATGGACTGAAGCTTTCTTT. It is translated as CASSPGGAWTEAFF.

The CDR3 protein is CASSSAGVGSNQPQHF. In DNA form, the CDR3 reads TGTGCCAGCAGCTCGGCGGGGGTGGGGAGCAATCAGCCCCAGCATTTT. This chain joins TRBV5-6 and TRBJ1-5; tentative D call: TRBD1 (5 bases). Per the germline V gene, CDR1 is SGHDT and CDR2 is YYEEEE. Trimming pared 3 bases from V and 1 base from J, leaving 14 bases between. This CDR3 has 16 amino acids.

The rearrangement joins TRBV6-1 to TRBJ1-1, with D perhaps TRBD1 (5 bases). V lost 3 bases, J lost 5 bases, and 16 bases lay in between. CDR1 and CDR2 from the germline V gene are MNHNS and SASEGT. The CDR3 is made up of 15 amino acids. This CDR3 is CASSDGGRGVTEAFF. In DNA form, the CDR3 reads TGTGCCAGCAGTGATGGGGGGAGGGGAGTTACTGAAGCTTTCTTT.

As for this clone: This specimen includes other DNA sequences encoding the same CDR3. The V call is TRBV10-3, the J call TRBJ2-3; D is ambiguous. CDR3 length equals 16 residues. The germline V and J ends were trimmed by 3 bases and 4 bases, with 17 bases remaining between them. The germline CDR1 and CDR2 sequences are ENHRY and SYGVKD. The CDR3 here is CAISESIGFQPDTQYF. The CDR3 coding sequence is TGTGCCATCAGTGAATCGATTGGTTTCCAACCAGATACGCAGTATTTT.

CDR3 DNA sequence: TGTGCCAGCAGGATGACAGGGGACAATCAGCCCCAGCATTTT. This encodes CASRMTGDNQPQHF. J is TRBJ1-5 and V is TRBV9; the match to TRBD1 covers 8 bases. Germline CDR1 reads SGDLS; CDR2 reads YYNGEE. After removal of 5 bases from V and 3 bases from J, the junction contained 4 bases not matched to a gene. The CDR3 is 14 amino acids.

V gene TRBV5-5 combines with J gene TRBJ2-7; D call uncertain. Germline assignment: CDR1 SGHKS and CDR2 YYEKEE (reference sequence). CDR3 size: 14 residues. V dropped 0 bases and J dropped 2 bases, with 9 bases sitting between them. CDR3 in DNA: TGTGCCAGCAGCTTGGATGTGATACCCTACGAGCAGTACTTC. This encodes CASSLDVIPYEQYF.

This clone was seen once. V is TRBV10-3 and J is TRBJ1-4, with 7 bases that match TRBD1. V trimming: 0 bases; J trimming: 3 bases; junction bases outside the gene matches: 7. CDR3 length: 17 residues. Germline values: CDR1 ENHRY, CDR2 SYGVKD. The CDR3 bases are TGTGCCATCAGTGAGTCCCCCAGGGGGATGCCTAATGAAAAACTGTTTTTT. It yields the protein CAISESPRGMPNEKLFF.

CDR3 in DNA: TGCGCCAGCAGCCGGACGGGAGGGACAACAGATACGCAGTATTTT. It encodes CASSRTGGTTDTQYF. The chain carries TRBV10-1 and TRBJ2-3, with 8 positions matching TRBD2. J was trimmed by 3 bases and V by 6 bases; bases with no gene match: 8. Germline V gene lookup returns CDR1 WNHNN and CDR2 SYGVQD (reference sequence). There are 15 residues in the CDR3.

The chain carries TRBV7-2 and TRBJ2-3; D might be TRBD1 (6 bases). There are 16 residues in the CDR3. From germline, CDR1 is SGHTA and CDR2 FQGNSA. V was pared by 5 bases and J by 3 bases, with 18 bases between. The DNA of the CDR3 is TGTGCCAGCAGCAACTACAGGGCATCTAAAACAGATACGCAGTATTTT. It encodes CASSNYRASKTDTQYF.

The V gene is TRBV5-6, the J gene TRBJ1-5; 8 bases line up with TRBD1. The CDR3 spans 14 residues. Germline values: CDR1 SGHDT, CDR2 YYEEEE. V shed 0 bases, J shed 7 bases, and the junction held 3 bases outside the gene matches. In DNA form, the CDR3 reads TGTGCCAGCAGCTTGGCAGGGGGCGGGCAGCCCCAGCATTTT. Amino acids: CASSLAGGGQPQHF.

This chain connects TRBV14 to TRBJ2-5; D gene ambiguous. CDR3 size: 14 residues. V shed 6 bases and J shed 2 bases, with 13 bases lying between them. CDR1 is SGHDN, CDR2 FVKESK, per germline. The CDR3 DNA reads TGTGCCAGCAGTCGTTTAGGAGCACAAGAGACCCAGTACTTC. Its translation is CASSRLGAQETQYF.

The chain recombines TRBV10-3 with TRBJ2-3, with D perhaps matching TRBD1 (6 bases). V was pared by 7 bases and J by 0 bases, with 11 bases between. CDR1 and CDR2 (germline): ENHRY, SYGVKD. The length of the CDR3 is 14 residues. CDR3 in amino acids: CAITRTESTDTQYF. CDR3 bases: TGTGCCATCACTCGGACAGAGAGCACAGATACGCAGTATTTT.

The chain couples TRBV5-4 to TRBJ2-1; TRBD2 aligns across 14 bases. The CDR3 is 15 residues long. V shed 4 bases, J shed 8 bases, and the junction held 5 bases outside the gene matches. CDR1 is SGHNT, CDR2 YYREEE, per germline (reference sequence). The CDR3 DNA follows: TGTGCCAGCAGCATAAGACTAGCGGGGGGGCATGAGCAGTTCTTC. Protein sequence: CASSIRLAGGHEQFF.

This clone appeared once. The rearrangement links TRBV21-1 to TRBJ2-4. TRBV21-1 is a listed pseudogene. The CDR3 is 17 residues long. This CDR3 reads CASSKGWRTIAKNIQYF. The CDR3 coding sequence is TGTGCCAGCAGCAAAGGTTGGCGGACGATAGCCAAAAACATTCAGTACTTC.

The DNA for the CDR3 is TGTGCCAGCAGCTTAGAAGGGACAGCTAATGAGCAGTTCTTC. It yields the protein CASSLEGTANEQFF. The J gene is TRBJ2-1, the V gene TRBV11-2, with 7 bases aligning to TRBD1. Trimming removed 0 bases from V and 7 bases from J; junction bases left unmatched: 3. The CDR3 contains 14 residues. Germline CDR1 SGHAT, CDR2 FQNNGV.

CDR3 in DNA: TGTGCCACCAGCGGGCGGACAGGGACGGTCGGCACTGAAGCTTTCTTT. Its protein is CATSGRTGTVGTEAFF. The rearrangement uses TRBV15 and TRBJ1-1; 8 bases are shared with TRBD1. The CDR3 loop spans 16 amino acids. Looked up from germline, CDR1 is LNHNV and CDR2 is YYDKDF (reference sequence). The ends lost 5 bases at V and 4 bases at J; junction bases unmatched: 12.

The genes are TRBV7-2 and TRBJ1-5, with a weak D call TRBD1 (6 bases). Germline CDR1 reads SGHTA; CDR2 reads FQGNSA. Deletions cut 5 bases from V and 4 bases from J, with 9 bases between. The CDR3 totals 13 residues. This chain's CDR3 is CASSRQENQPQHF. The CDR3 coding sequence is TGTGCCAGCAGCCGACAGGAGAATCAGCCCCAGCATTTT.